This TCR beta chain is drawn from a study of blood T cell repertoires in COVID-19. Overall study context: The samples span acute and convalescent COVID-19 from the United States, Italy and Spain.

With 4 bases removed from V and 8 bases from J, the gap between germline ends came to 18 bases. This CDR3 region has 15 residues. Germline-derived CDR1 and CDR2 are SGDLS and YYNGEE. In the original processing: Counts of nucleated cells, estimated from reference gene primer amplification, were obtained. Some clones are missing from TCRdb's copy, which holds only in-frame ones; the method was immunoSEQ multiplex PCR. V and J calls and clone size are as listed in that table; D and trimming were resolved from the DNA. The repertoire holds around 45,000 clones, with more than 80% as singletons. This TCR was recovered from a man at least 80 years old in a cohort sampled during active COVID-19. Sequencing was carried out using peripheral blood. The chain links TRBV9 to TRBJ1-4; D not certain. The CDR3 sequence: CASSPGGFSSEKLFF. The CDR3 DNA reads TGTGCCAGCAGCCCCGGCGGCTTCTCTAGCGAAAAACTGTTTTTT.